The 10 T cell receptor beta chains in this list originate from one sample, sequenced in a study of T cells in Graves' hyperthyroidism and ophthalmopathy. Amplification targeted TCR beta CDR3 regions from RNA transcripts. When the TCR CDR3 underwent first-round RT-PCR, the HTBI primer set was used. TCRdb redid the calling of the multiplex PCR reads with MiXCR, one entry per CDR3 protein. The data show 350,000 or so distinct CDR3 sequences, roughly 17% seen once. The source material was blood. The receptors were gathered from a woman aged 30 to 39 with Graves' hyperthyroidism that later progressed to Graves' ophthalmopathy.

This clonotype occurred many times. The chain carries TRBV2 and TRBJ2-5; D is perhaps TRBD1 (6 bases). Germline CDR1 and CDR2: SNHLY and FYNNEI. The ends were cut back, 6 bases at V and 6 bases at J, with 20 bases in the middle. There are 15 residues in the CDR3. The CDR3 DNA reads TGTGCCAGCAGCTTAACTCGAGTGGGGGCAAAGACCCAGTACTTC. Translated, it gives CASSLTRVGAKTQYF.

This clonotype came up many times. V and J are TRBV3-1 and TRBJ2-5; D perhaps matches TRBD2 (6 bases). The CDR3 runs 14 residues. Germline V gives CDR1 LGHDT, CDR2 YNNKEL (reference sequence). V was trimmed by 3 bases and J by 1 base, leaving 9 bases between them. The CDR3 DNA is TGTGCCAGCAGCCAGGGGGACTTCCAAGAGACCCAGTACTTC. Translating gives CASSQGDFQETQYF.

The V call is TRBV7-8, the J call TRBJ2-3; no clear D. V was pared by 5 bases and J by 2 bases, with 11 bases between. The germline CDR1 and CDR2 sequences are SGHVS and FQNEAQ. The CDR3 contains 14 residues. The CDR3 nucleotides read TGTGCCAGCAGCGATCTTGGGATCACAGATACGCAGTATTTT. Residues: CASSDLGITDTQYF.

Comments on this clonotype: This may arise from a read error, as a much more abundant clone is one base away. The DNA for the CDR3 is TGTGCCAGCAGCCCAACGACTAGGACAGGGCCCAACAATGAGCAGTTCTTC. It specifies CASSPTTRTGPNNEQFF. The chain carries TRBV11-2 and TRBJ2-1, with 8 nucleotides matching TRBD1. V gave up 5 bases and J gave up 5 bases; unmatched junction bases: 14. Germline V gives CDR1 SGHAT, CDR2 FQNNGV. This CDR3 is 17 amino acids long.

This clonotype was found a few times. The genes are TRBV7-9 and TRBJ1-5; a possible D gene is TRBD1 (5 bases). The germline gives CDR1 SEHNR, CDR2 FQNEAQ (reference sequence). V lost 5 bases and J lost 5, with 10 bases in between. The CDR3 covers 13 residues. The CDR3 DNA sequence: TGTGCCAGCAGCGCGGACATTCATCAGCCCCAGCATTTT. Its translation is CASSADIHQPQHF. Looking up the rest from reference TRBV7-9 and TRBJ1-5 gives the full variable domain: DTGVSQNPRHKITKRGQNVTFRCDPISEHNRLYWYRQTLGQGPEFLTYFQNEAQLEKSRLLSDRFSAERPKGSFSTLEIQRTEQGDSAMYLCASSADIHQPQHFGDGTRLSIL.

Many counts were recorded for this clonotype. The chain carries TRBV28 and TRBJ1-2; 7 positions agree with TRBD1. The V gene end was trimmed by 2 bases and the J gene end by 3 bases; junction bases not matched to a gene: 3. Looked up from germline, CDR1 is MDHEN and CDR2 is SYDVKM. The CDR3 covers 14 residues. CDR3 loop: CASSLTGTDYGYTF. CDR3 in DNA: TGTGCCAGCAGTTTAACCGGGACAGACTATGGCTACACCTTC.

This clonotype was counted between two and nine times. This rearrangement joins TRBV4-2 to TRBJ2-2; 8 bases agree with TRBD2. J gave up 7 bases and V 3 bases, and 4 bases lay outside the gene matches. CDR1 and CDR2 (germline): LGHNA, YNFKEQ. CDR3 length: 14 residues. For the CDR3, the DNA is TGTGCCAGCAGCCAGCAGCGGGGGAACGGGGAGCTGTTTTTT. Its protein is CASSQQRGNGELFF.

This clonotype has a count of ten or more. The rearrangement uses TRBV2 and TRBJ1-4, with a possible D match to TRBD1 (5 bases). The germline gives CDR1 SNHLY, CDR2 FYNNEI. V dropped 10 bases and J dropped 3 bases, with 12 bases sitting between them. The CDR3 has 13 residues. The CDR3 DNA is TGTGCCACCGGTGGGGGAGCTAATGAAAAACTGTTTTTT. Residues: CATGGGANEKLFF.

This clonotype came up a few times. V usage is TRBV20-1 and J usage is TRBJ2-2; 8 bases map to TRBD1. The CDR3 is 15 amino acids. Trimming at V came to 3 bases and at J to 4 bases, leaving 7 bases not matched to a gene. Germline V gives CDR1 DFQATT, CDR2 SNEGSKA (reference sequence). The CDR3 here is CSASRGQAVTGELFF. CDR3 nucleotides: TGCAGTGCTAGTAGGGGACAGGCAGTCACCGGGGAGCTGTTTTTT.

The chain couples TRBV27 to TRBJ2-3, with D possibly matching TRBD1 (6 bases). In germline, CDR1 is MNHEY, CDR2 SMNVEV (reference sequence). CDR3 length: 12 amino acids. V gave up 6 bases and J gave up 8 bases, with 12 bases separating them. DNA for the CDR3: TGTGCCAGCAGCCGGACAGTTGGTACGCAGTATTTT. It encodes CASSRTVGTQYF.